The 30 T cell receptor beta chains below were found in one sample sequenced in a study of neoadjuvant anti-PD-1 for oral cavity cancer. The assay was immunoSEQ multiplex PCR, and TCRdb's table has in-frame clones only and misses some. The table lists around 13,000 clones, about three fifths of them singletons. This specimen was PBMCs, taken before nivolumab (anti-PD-1) treatment. These receptors were obtained from a person aged 40-85 years with oral cavity squamous cell carcinoma.

This clone has only a few counts. The V gene is TRBV2, the J gene TRBJ1-2; D gene ambiguous. The germline CDR1 and CDR2 sequences are SNHLY and FYNNEI. This CDR3 is 9 amino acids long. V lost 10 bases, J lost 4 bases, and 4 bases lay in between. The CDR3 region is CAIFYGYTF. The CDR3 DNA reads TGTGCCATCTTCTATGGCTACACCTTC.

The chain links TRBV5-1 to TRBJ2-1, with TRBD1 matching 8 bases. This CDR3 spans 14 amino acids. CDR1 and CDR2 (germline): SGHRS, YFSETQ. Germline trimming cut 1 base from V and 9 bases from J; bases unmatched to any gene: 6. The CDR3: CASSLWQGAAEQFF. CDR3 nucleotides: TGCGCCAGCAGCTTGTGGCAGGGGGCAGCTGAGCAGTTCTTC.

This clone was recorded once. The V call is TRBV19, the J call TRBJ2-1, with a weak D call TRBD2 (6 bases). The CDR3 extends over 15 amino acids. The germline CDR1 and CDR2 sequences are LNHDA and SQIVND (reference sequence). Between the trimmed V and J ends, which lost 1 base and 6 bases, there was a span of 13 bases. CDR3 DNA sequence: TGTGCCAGTAGTATAGTGCTAGCGTCTCTCAATGAGCAGTTCTTC. It translates to CASSIVLASLNEQFF.

The genes are TRBV6-1 and TRBJ2-7; D might be TRBD1 or TRBD2, each matching 5 bases. The germline V gene encodes CDR1 MNHNS and CDR2 SASEGT. Trimming stripped 1 base from V and 4 bases from J, with 17 bases between. This CDR3 is built from 16 residues. The CDR3, as DNA: TGTGCCAGCAGTGAAGGTCTCTGGGGACCGGGTTACGAGCAGTACTTC. It specifies CASSEGLWGPGYEQYF.

This clone was seen a few times. This chain connects TRBV9 to TRBJ2-7; D gene ambiguous. Germline loops: CDR1 SGDLS, CDR2 YYNGEE. The CDR3 is 13 amino acids. The ends were cut back, 2 bases at V and 0 bases at J, with 6 bases in the middle. This CDR3 is CASSVGSSYEQYF. In DNA, the CDR3 is TGTGCCAGCAGCGTCGGCAGCTCCTACGAGCAGTACTTC.

The V call is TRBV5-1, the J call TRBJ1-1; a possible D gene is TRBD1 (5 bases). V was shortened by 4 bases and J by 2 bases, with 18 bases between the two germline ends. Germline values: CDR1 SGHRS, CDR2 YFSETQ. This CDR3 contains 16 residues. The CDR3 loop reads CASSDGGLVRNTEAFF. CDR3 nucleotides: TGCGCCAGCAGCGACGGGGGTCTTGTACGTAACACTGAAGCTTTCTTT. Combining the CDR3 with reference TRBV5-1 and TRBJ1-1 gives the whole variable domain KAGVTQTPRYLIKTRGQQVTLSCSPISGHRSVSWYQQTPGQGLQFLFEYFSETQRNKGNFPGRFSGRQFSNSRSEMNVSTLELGDSALYLCASSDGGLVRNTEAFFGQGTRLTVV.

This chain links TRBV2 with TRBJ2-3; D perhaps matches TRBD1 (7 bases). Between the trimmed V and J ends, which lost 0 bases and 6 bases, there was a span of 16 bases. The germline gives CDR1 SNHLY, CDR2 FYNNEI. The CDR3 covers 16 residues. The CDR3 nucleotides are TGTGCCAGCAGTGAAGCGCGGGGCAGGGGGTGGGATACGCAGTATTTT. Translated: CASSEARGRGWDTQYF.

This rearrangement joins TRBV4-1 to TRBJ1-4; perhaps TRBD1 as D (5 bases). The ends were cut back, 0 bases at V and 2 bases at J, with 13 bases in the middle. The CDR3 totals 17 residues. Germline values: CDR1 MGHRA, CDR2 YSYEKL. This CDR3 reads CASSQDMGGLTNEKLFF. The CDR3 nucleotides read TGCGCCAGCAGCCAAGATATGGGGGGACTTACTAATGAAAAACTGTTTTTT.

The rearrangement uses TRBV10-2 and TRBJ1-1; D might be TRBD1 (5 bases). Trimming left V 0 bases short and J 0 bases short, with 8 bases between. Per the germline V gene, CDR1 is WSHSY and CDR2 is SAAADI. There are 15 residues in the CDR3. The CDR3 nucleotides read TGCGCCAGCAGTGAGTCATGGGGGATGAACACTGAAGCTTTCTTT. Encoded protein: CASSESWGMNTEAFF.

This clone was recorded a few times. The chain has TRBV6-6 and TRBJ1-6, with D possibly matching TRBD1 (6 bases). V lost 6 bases to trimming and J lost 7 bases, with 13 bases between them. The CDR3 is made up of 14 amino acids. Germline CDR1 reads MNHNY; CDR2 reads SVGAGI (reference sequence). The CDR3 DNA is TGTGCCAGCAGCCCTACAGGGAACAATTCACCCCTCCACTTT. Translation: CASSPTGNNSPLHF.

This clone was recorded only once. The rearrangement links TRBV14 to TRBJ2-7; D is undetermined. This CDR3 comprises 14 residues. Germline-derived CDR1 and CDR2 are SGHDN and FVKESK. V lost 0 bases and J 2 bases, leaving 8 bases between the germline ends. CDR3 region: CASSQDWVTYEQYF. The CDR3 nucleotides are TGTGCCAGCAGCCAAGATTGGGTTACCTACGAGCAGTACTTC.

This chain joins TRBV5-1 and TRBJ2-3; 10 bases fit TRBD2. Trimming removed 6 bases from V and 6 bases from J; junction bases left unmatched: 13. Germline V lookup: CDR1 SGHRS, CDR2 YFSETQ. The length of the CDR3 is 16 residues. The CDR3 loop is CASKAASGRGADTQYF. Written as DNA, the CDR3 is TGCGCCAGCAAAGCGGCTAGCGGGAGAGGGGCGGATACGCAGTATTTT.

The rearrangement joins TRBV10-3 to TRBJ2-1; TRBD2 agrees at 8 bases. The length of the CDR3 is 16 residues. After removal of 2 bases from V and 3 bases from J, the junction contained 6 bases not matched to a gene. Germline V gene lookup returns CDR1 ENHRY and CDR2 SYGVKD. This chain's CDR3 is CAISEERGLVYNEQFF. Written as DNA, the CDR3 is TGTGCCATCAGTGAGGAGCGGGGGTTGGTCTACAATGAGCAGTTCTTC.

This clone was detected once. The chain has TRBV19 and TRBJ1-3, with D tentatively TRBD1 (5 bases). This CDR3 is 13 amino acids long. V was clipped by 3 bases and J by 4 bases, with 7 bases between them. Germline-derived CDR1 and CDR2 are LNHDA and SQIVND (reference sequence). CDR3 sequence reads: CASSIREGNTIYF. The CDR3 DNA is TGTGCCAGTAGTATCAGGGAAGGAAACACCATATATTTT.

This rearrangement joins TRBV19 to TRBJ2-7, with D perhaps matching TRBD1 (6 bases). Trimming removed 8 bases at V and 0 bases at J, with 14 bases between. Germline V gene lookup returns CDR1 LNHDA and CDR2 SQIVND (reference sequence). This CDR3 has 14 amino acids. In DNA, the CDR3 is TGTGCCAGTGCCACAGGGCCGCGCTCCTACGAGCAGTACTTC. This translates into CASATGPRSYEQYF.

There are a few counts of this clone. CDR3 sequence (DNA): TGTGCCAGCAGTTACTGGGGGAACACTGAAGCTTTCTTT. Translation: CASSYWGNTEAFF. The genes are TRBV6-5 and TRBJ1-1; no clear D gene. The CDR3 is 13 amino acids. Deletions cut 1 base from V and 1 base from J, with 4 bases between. Germline values: CDR1 MNHEY, CDR2 SVGAGI.

This clone has only one observation. In nucleotides, the CDR3 is TGTGCCAGTAGTATAGCTCAGAGAGAGACCCAGTACTTC. It specifies CASSIAQRETQYF. This chain uses TRBV19 with TRBJ2-5; D gene uncertain. Trimming took off 1 base at V and 4 bases at J, with 7 bases between the two ends. The germline V gene has CDR1 LNHDA and CDR2 SQIVND (reference sequence). This CDR3 has 13 amino acids.

CDR3 DNA sequence: TGTGCCAGCAGCTTATGGCAGGGGAGCACTGAAGCTTTCTTT. Its protein product is CASSLWQGSTEAFF. The chain is built from TRBV5-5 and TRBJ1-1; tentative D call: TRBD1 (6 bases). Germline CDR1 and CDR2: SGHKS and YYEKEE (reference sequence). There are 14 residues in the CDR3. The germline V and J ends were trimmed by 2 bases and 4 bases, with 12 bases remaining between them.

This chain links TRBV27 with TRBJ1-6; TRBD1 matches at 9 bases. The CDR3 runs to 17 residues. J was trimmed by 3 bases and V by 1 base; bases with no gene match: 4. CDR1 is MNHEY, CDR2 SMNVEV, per germline (reference sequence). The CDR3 coding sequence is TGTGCCAGCAGTTTATATGGACAGGGGCACTATAATTCACCCCTCCACTTT. Protein: CASSLYGQGHYNSPLHF.

The gene calls are TRBV5-1 and TRBJ1-1; D may be TRBD1 (5 bases). Germline V gives CDR1 SGHRS, CDR2 YFSETQ. Trimming took 0 bases from V and 0 from J, leaving 12 bases between them. This CDR3 is built from 16 residues. The CDR3 bases are TGCGCCAGCAGCTTGGAAGGGGCGGGGGTGAACACTGAAGCTTTCTTT. Its protein is CASSLEGAGVNTEAFF.

The chain recombines TRBV10-3 with TRBJ1-1; 7 nucleotides match TRBD1. The CDR3 extends over 15 amino acids. The germline CDR1 and CDR2 sequences are ENHRY and SYGVKD. Trimming cost V 5 bases and J 1 base; bases outside gene matches: 7. CDR3 sequence reads: CAISPRTGKNTEAFF. The CDR3 DNA follows: TGTGCCATCAGTCCCAGGACAGGAAAGAACACTGAAGCTTTCTTT.

The rearrangement uses TRBV27 and TRBJ1-1, with a weak D call TRBD1 (5 bases). V was trimmed by 6 bases and J by 7 bases, leaving 36 bases between them. The CDR3 runs to 20 residues. CDR1 MNHEY and CDR2 SMNVEV come from the germline V gene (reference sequence). CDR3 sequence reads: CASRPGQGRESPARLGEAFF. The CDR3 DNA is TGTGCCAGCAGGCCAGGACAAGGGAGGGAGAGCCCAGCCAGATTAGGTGAAGCTTTCTTT.

The chain uses TRBV19 and TRBJ2-3; D remains ambiguous. Trimming cost V 3 bases and J 0 bases, with 7 bases left between them. The CDR3 spans 14 residues. CDR1 is LNHDA and CDR2 is SQIVND in the germline V gene (reference sequence). The CDR3 DNA reads as TGTGCCAGTAGTATCAGGTCTAGCACAGATACGCAGTATTTT. Translated: CASSIRSSTDTQYF.

CDR3: CASSARRGGNEQFF. CDR3 nucleotides: TGTGCCAGCAGTGCGAGGCGGGGGGGCAATGAGCAGTTCTTC. The chain is built from TRBV25-1 and TRBJ2-1; TRBD2 matches at 9 bases. From germline, CDR1 is MGHDK and CDR2 SYGVNS. Trimming took 4 bases from V and 6 from J; bases not matched to a gene: 4. This CDR3 comprises 14 residues.

This clone was observed once. J is TRBJ1-2 and V is TRBV28, with 8 bases matching TRBD1. The CDR3 has 13 residues. The trim removed 10 bases at V and 4 bases at J, leaving 8 bases unmatched. The germline V gene has CDR1 MDHEN and CDR2 SYDVKM. CDR3: CAIFDRGVYGYTF. DNA of the CDR3: TGTGCCATTTTCGACAGGGGTGTCTATGGCTACACCTTC.

The chain couples TRBV6-5 to TRBJ1-5, with a possible D match to TRBD1 (6 bases). The length of the CDR3 is 15 residues. Germline V gene sequence: CDR1 MNHEY, CDR2 SVGAGI. V was shortened by 8 bases and J by 2 bases, with 16 bases between the two germline ends. Written as DNA, the CDR3 is TGTGCCAGCTCCAACAGGGTCGGGGGCAATCAGCCCCAGCATTTT. Residues: CASSNRVGGNQPQHF.

J is TRBJ2-7 and V is TRBV27, with TRBD2 identical over 12 bases. V was clipped by 2 bases and J by 3 bases; unmatched bases: 5. This CDR3 region has 16 residues. Germline V gives CDR1 MNHEY, CDR2 SMNVEV (reference sequence). CDR3 bases: TGTGCCAGCAGTTTAGGACCACTAGCGGGGGGCTACGAGCAGTACTTC. Translating it yields CASSLGPLAGGYEQYF.

The V call is TRBV5-1, the J call TRBJ2-3; TRBD2 is a possible D gene (6 bases). Germline CDR1 SGHRS, CDR2 YFSETQ. The CDR3 runs to 15 residues. Trimming shortened V by 3 bases and J by 4 bases, and 15 bases separated the two germline ends. The CDR3 DNA is TGCGCCAGCAGCTCCACGGGTCGGGAGTCAGATACGCAGTATTTT. It yields the protein CASSSTGRESDTQYF.

The chain recombines TRBV18 with TRBJ1-1, with D possibly matching TRBD1 (5 bases). Germline V CDR1 and CDR2: KGHSH, LQKENI. The CDR3 has 14 residues. V was clipped by 5 bases and J by 2 bases, with 12 bases between them. CDR3 sequence (DNA): TGTGCCAGCTCATACCCAGGGTACAACACTGAAGCTTTCTTT. Translated, it gives CASSYPGYNTEAFF.

V is TRBV6-6 and J is TRBJ2-1; weak D call: TRBD2 (5 bases). This CDR3 region has 14 residues. The germline V gene has CDR1 MNHNY and CDR2 SVGAGI (reference sequence). V was cut by 7 bases and J by 2 bases, with 12 bases left in between. CDR3 amino acids: CASTFEGPYNEQFF. The CDR3 nucleotides read TGTGCCAGCACCTTCGAGGGCCCCTACAATGAGCAGTTCTTC.